The source of this T cell receptor beta chain is a study of shared clonotypes between healthy human individuals. Repertoires were generated with immunoSEQ multiplex PCR, while TCRdb's copy carries only in-frame clones and drops some. There are around 1.9 million clones in the sample; 93% occur only once, and under 2% lies in the top ten. The germline V gene encodes CDR1 SGDLS and CDR2 YYNGEE. The V end was cut by 5 bases, the J end by 0 bases, with 12 bases between. The CDR3 covers 15 residues. It was CD45RO-negative cells, positively selected for CCR7, that made up naive CD8 cells, with terminally differentiated effector memory CD45RA+ cells excluded.

This receptor was taken from a man aged 18 to 29 in good health. Some clones in this sample may be carry-over from other donors' samples. Material for sequencing was naive CD8+ T cells from PBMCs. The gene calls are TRBV9 and TRBJ1-3; the D is unclear. CDR3 in DNA: TGTGCCAGCAGTGTGGGGTCATTCTCTGGAAACACCATATATTTT. Its protein product is CASSVGSFSGNTIYF.